Listed below are T cell receptor beta chains from one sample, sequenced in a study of T cell responses to AZD1222 COVID-19 vaccine. Here immunoSEQ multiplex PCR was the method, and the copy in TCRdb shows in-frame clones only, minus some. This sample has 180,000 or so clones, with roughly 93% found just once. Source: peripheral blood, taken on day 0 of AZD1222 vaccination. The receptors were sampled from an adult in good health. CDR3s include the opening cysteine and the closing phenylalanine or tryptophan. Fields, in order: J gene, D gene, V gene, clone size, CDR3 protein, CDR3 DNA. D genes are given only for firm matches. Some rows mark clone size as missing; the rest say once, few, many or name a class of expanded clone.

>TRBJ1-1|.|TRBV6-4|.
CASSDRQNTEAFF
TGTGCCAGCAGTGACAGACAGAACACTGAAGCTTTCTTT
>TRBJ1-1|.|TRBV4-1|once
CASSPQLNHEAFF
TGCGCCAGCAGCCCTCAGTTAAACCATGAAGCTTTCTTT
>TRBJ2-5|TRBD2|TRBV5-6|.
CASSLELLAGGQETQYF
TGTGCCAGCAGCTTGGAGCTTCTAGCGGGAGGGCAAGAGACCCAGTACTTC
>TRBJ2-5|TRBD2|TRBV2|.
CASSSSGGIRTQYF
TGTGCCAGCAGTAGTAGCGGGGGGATCCGGACCCAGTACTTC
>TRBJ2-1|TRBD2|TRBV27|.
CASSSGLAGYNEQFF
TGTGCCAGCAGTTCGGGACTAGCGGGATACAATGAGCAGTTCTTC
>TRBJ2-5|.|TRBV29-1|.
CSVAGSGVPETQYF
TGCAGCGTTGCGGGATCAGGGGTTCCAGAGACCCAGTACTTC
>TRBJ2-3|.|TRBV9|.
CASSVVGGGTDTQYF
TGTGCCAGCAGCGTAGTAGGTGGGGGCACAGATACGCAGTATTTT
>TRBJ2-1|.|TRBV5-4|.
CASSWRERQYNEQFF
TGTGCCAGCAGCTGGAGGGAGCGGCAGTACAATGAGCAGTTCTTC
>TRBJ1-2|.|TRBV6-5|.
CASSLTPRHGYTF
TGTGCCAGCAGCCTGACCCCCCGGCATGGCTACACCTTC
>TRBJ1-2|.|TRBV3-1/TRBV3-2|once
CASSLRSNYGYTF
TGTGCCAGCAGCCTCAGATCTAACTATGGCTACACCTTC
>TRBJ1-6|.|TRBV3-1/TRBV3-2|.
CASSQRGSPLHF
TGTGCCAGCAGCCAGAGGGGTTCACCCCTCCACTTT
>TRBJ2-6|TRBD1|TRBV23-1|.
CASSPGQGLVSGANVLTF
TGCGCCAGCAGCCCAGGACAGGGGCTTGTCTCTGGGGCCAACGTCCTGACTTTC
>TRBJ2-4|.|TRBV13|.
CASSRTNQGVAKNIQYF
TGTGCCAGCAGCCGTACTAATCAAGGGGTAGCCAAAAACATTCAGTACTTC
>TRBJ1-1|.|TRBV11-2|.
CASRNQGRNTEAFF
TGTGCCAGCAGGAACCAGGGCAGGAACACTGAAGCTTTCTTT
>TRBJ1-5|.|TRBV27|.
CASSLSHNQPQHF
TGTGCCAGCAGTTTATCCCACAATCAGCCCCAGCATTTT
>TRBJ1-4|TRBD1|TRBV27|.
CASGNRGLGEKLFF
TGTGCCAGCGGAAACAGGGGGCTGGGGGAAAAACTGTTTTTT
>TRBJ1-1|.|TRBV19|.
CASGELNTEAFF
TGTGCCAGTGGGGAGCTGAACACTGAAGCTTTCTTT
>TRBJ2-1|TRBD2|TRBV7-2|.
CASSTWTSGYNEQFF
TGTGCCAGCAGTACTTGGACTAGCGGATACAATGAGCAGTTCTTC
>TRBJ2-7|TRBD1|TRBV27|.
CASTFGTAGNYEQYF
TGTGCCAGCACCTTCGGGACAGCAGGGAACTACGAGCAGTACTTC
>TRBJ1-6|TRBD1|TRBV3-1/TRBV3-2|.
CASSQAGTGVSPLHF
TGTGCCAGCAGCCAAGCTGGGACAGGGGTTTCACCCCTCCACTTT
>TRBJ2-7|.|TRBV7-9|.
CASSRAVYEQYF
TGTGCCAGCAGCCGAGCTGTCTACGAGCAGTACTTC
>TRBJ2-1|.|TRBV5-4|.
CASSTSGTYNEQFF
TGTGCCAGCAGCACCTCCGGGACTTATAATGAGCAGTTCTTC
>TRBJ1-6|.|TRBV19|.
CASSTLYGVSPLHF
TGTGCCAGTAGCACCCTATACGGGGTTTCACCCCTCCACTTT
>TRBJ1-2|.|TRBV9|.
CARPRSTNYGYTF
TGTGCCAGACCGCGCAGCACTAACTATGGCTACACCTTC
>TRBJ2-7|.|TRBV19|.
CASRPLDREDYEQYF
TGTGCCAGTAGACCCCTCGACAGGGAGGACTACGAGCAGTACTTC
>TRBJ2-1|TRBD2|TRBV3-1/TRBV3-2|.
CASSQDPGLAGYNEQFF
TGTGCCAGCAGCCAAGACCCGGGACTAGCGGGCTACAATGAGCAGTTCTTC
>TRBJ1-1|.|TRBV4-2|.
CASSQDHLGGNTEAFF
TGTGCCAGCAGCCAAGATCATTTGGGGGGGAACACTGAAGCTTTCTTT